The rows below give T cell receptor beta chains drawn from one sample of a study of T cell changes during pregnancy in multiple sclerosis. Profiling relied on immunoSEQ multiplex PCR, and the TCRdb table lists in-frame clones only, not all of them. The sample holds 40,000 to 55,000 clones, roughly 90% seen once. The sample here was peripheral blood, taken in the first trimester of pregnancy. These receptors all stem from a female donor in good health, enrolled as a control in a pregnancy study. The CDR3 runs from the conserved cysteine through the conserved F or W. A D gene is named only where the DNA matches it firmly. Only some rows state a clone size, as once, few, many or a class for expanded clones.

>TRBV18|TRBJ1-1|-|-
TGTGCCAGCTCACCATCACAGATAATCGAAGCTTTCTTT
CASSPSQIIEAFF
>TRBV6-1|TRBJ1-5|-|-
TGTGCCAGCAGTGACAATAGCAATCAGCCCCAGCATTTT
CASSDNSNQPQHF
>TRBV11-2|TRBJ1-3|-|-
TGTGCCAGCAGTTCCAGGGTCTCTGGAAACACCATATATTTT
CASSSRVSGNTIYF
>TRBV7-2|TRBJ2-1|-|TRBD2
TGTGCCAGCAGGTCACTAGCGGGGGTGAACAATGAGCAGTTCTTC
CASRSLAGVNNEQFF
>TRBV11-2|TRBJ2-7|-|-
TGTGCCAGCAGCTTAGATTCCCTCCGGTTCTCCTACGAGCAGTACTTC
CASSLDSLRFSYEQYF
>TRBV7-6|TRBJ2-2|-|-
TGTGCCAGCAGCTTAGGGCCCAGGGGAAACACCGGGGAGCTGTTTTTT
CASSLGPRGNTGELFF
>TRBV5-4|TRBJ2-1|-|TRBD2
TGTGCCAGCAGCAAAGAGGGACTAGCGGGGGGGCGGTCCCTCTACAATGAGCAGTTCTTC
CASSKEGLAGGRSLYNEQFF
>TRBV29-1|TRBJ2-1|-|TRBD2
TGCAGCCCCCGAGGCGCGGGGGGGTCCTACAATGAGCAGTTCTTC
CSPRGAGGSYNEQFF
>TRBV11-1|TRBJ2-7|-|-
TGTGCCAGCAGCTCCAACTCCTACGAGCAGTACTTC
CASSSNSYEQYF
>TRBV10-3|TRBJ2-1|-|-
TGTGCCATCAGCCCGACTAGTACTGAGCAGTTCTTC
CAISPTSTEQFF
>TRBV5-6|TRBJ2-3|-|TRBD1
TGTGCCAGCAGCCCCCCGGGCAGGGGGTCTGCAGATACGCAGTATTTT
CASSPPGRGSADTQYF
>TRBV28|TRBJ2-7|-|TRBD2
TGTGCCAGCAGACAGACTAGCGGGAGAAGTCAGCAGTACTTC
CASRQTSGRSQQYF
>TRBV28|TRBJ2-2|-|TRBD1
TGTGCCAGCGAGACGACAGGGGGGACGACCGGGGAGCTGTTTTTT
CASETTGGTTGELFF
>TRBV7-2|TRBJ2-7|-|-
TGTGCCAGCAGCTTGGATCCAGGGGCCTACGAGCAGTACTTC
CASSLDPGAYEQYF
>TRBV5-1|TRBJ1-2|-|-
TGCGCCAGCAGCTTGGGGTGGGGAGCTAACTATGGCTACACCTTC
CASSLGWGANYGYTF
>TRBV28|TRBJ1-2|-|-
TGTGCCAGCAGTTTAACAGGGATCCAGACATTGGGGTACACCTTC
CASSLTGIQTLGYTF
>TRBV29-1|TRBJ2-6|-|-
TGCAGCGTTGACTTTGGGGCCAACGTCCTGACTTTC
CSVDFGANVLTF
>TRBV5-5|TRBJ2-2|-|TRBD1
TGTGCCAGCAGCGTGGGACAGGGGGCATTTACCGGGGAGCTGTTTTTT
CASSVGQGAFTGELFF
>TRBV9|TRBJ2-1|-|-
TGTGCCAGCAGCTTTTCAACTGATAACAATGAGCAGTTCTTC
CASSFSTDNNEQFF
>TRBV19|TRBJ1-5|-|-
TGTGCCAGTAGTCTACAGGGCTCAGACAATCAGCCCCAGCATTTT
CASSLQGSDNQPQHF
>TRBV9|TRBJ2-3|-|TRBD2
TGTGCCAGCAGCGGAGCCCCGGGGGGAATCACAGATACGCAGTATTTT
CASSGAPGGITDTQYF
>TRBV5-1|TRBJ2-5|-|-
TGCGCCAGCAGCTTGGGGGCAGGGAAAGAGACCCAGTACTTC
CASSLGAGKETQYF
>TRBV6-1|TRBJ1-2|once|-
TGTGCCAGCGGGGACTGGCAGGTGCTTGGTGATGGCTACACCTTC
CASGDWQVLGDGYTF
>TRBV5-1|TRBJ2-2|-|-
TGCGCCAGCAGTCCTGGAGGGGTTGGCGACACCGGGGAGCTGTTTTTT
CASSPGGVGDTGELFF
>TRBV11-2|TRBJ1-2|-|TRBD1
TGTGCCAGCAGCTGGACAGGGGGCGCGTCTGGCTACACCTTC
CASSWTGGASGYTF
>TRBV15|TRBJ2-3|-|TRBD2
TGTGCCACCAGCAGAGACCGAGCGGGAGCCACAGATACGCAGTATTTT
CATSRDRAGATDTQYF
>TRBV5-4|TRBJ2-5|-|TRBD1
TGTGCCAGCAGCCCGGCGGGACAGGGACGGGAGACCCAGTACTTC
CASSPAGQGRETQYF
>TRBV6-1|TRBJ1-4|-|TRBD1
TGTGCCAGCAGGGACTCCGGGACAGGGGAAAAACTGTTTTTT
CASRDSGTGEKLFF
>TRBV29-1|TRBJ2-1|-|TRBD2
TGCAGCGTTCGTAGGACTAGCGGGGGCCCCCGCAATGAGCAGTTCTTC
CSVRRTSGGPRNEQFF
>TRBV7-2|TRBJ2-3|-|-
TGTGCCAGCAGCTTGGATAGCCCCCTGGTTGGCCCAACAGATACGCAGTATTTT
CASSLDSPLVGPTDTQYF
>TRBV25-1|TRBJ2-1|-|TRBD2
TGTGCCAGCAGTGAAAGTACCCAACTAGCGGGGATCTACAATGAGCAGTTCTTC
CASSESTQLAGIYNEQFF
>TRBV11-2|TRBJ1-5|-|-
TGTGCCAGCAGCGAGGATCCCAATCAGCCCCAGCATTTT
CASSEDPNQPQHF
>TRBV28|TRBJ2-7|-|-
TGTGCCAGCCGCAGTATCTACGAGCAGTACTTC
CASRSIYEQYF
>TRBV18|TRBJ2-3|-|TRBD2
TGTGCCAGCTCACCTCCGAGCGGGGGCGGCACAGATACGCAGTATTTT
CASSPPSGGGTDTQYF
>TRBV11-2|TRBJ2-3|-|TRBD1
TGTGCCAGCAGCTTAAGGGGGCAGAAACCCAGTACTAGCACAGATACGCAGTATTTT
CASSLRGQKPSTSTDTQYF
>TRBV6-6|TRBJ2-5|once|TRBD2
TGTGCCAGCACCGGACTAGCGGGAGGAGAGACCCAGTACTTC
CASTGLAGGETQYF
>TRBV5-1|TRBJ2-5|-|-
TGCGCCAGCAGCTTGGCCAATATCAGATTCCAAGAGACCCAGTACTTC
CASSLANIRFQETQYF
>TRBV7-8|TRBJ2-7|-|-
TGTGCCAGCACTGTGGGCAGGGGGGAGGACGAGCAGTACTTC
CASTVGRGEDEQYF
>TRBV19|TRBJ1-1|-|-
TGTGCCAGTAGTGTCCCGGGAGAGGGTAACACTGAAGCTTTCTTT
CASSVPGEGNTEAFF